This T cell receptor (beta chain) was identified in a study of T cells expressing NK-cell markers. Study observations and caveats: A few donors' CD3+CD56-NKG2C+ cells were dominated by the same clonotypes.

TCRdb processed the 5' RACE reads again and assigns one entry to each CDR3 protein, with no DNA. The listing contains 150,000 or so distinct CDR3 sequences. The CDR3 runs 16 residues. Germline CDR1 is SQVTM and CDR2 is ANQGSEA. For this clonotype: Antigen specificity is unknown.

This clonotype originated in a woman aged 18 to 69 in good health. Sequenced sample: blood T cells: a sorted CD56 or NKG2C T cell subset, CD4+ or CD8+ T cells, or bulk PBMC T cells (not recorded which). This chain connects TRBV29-1 to TRBJ1-1; no DNA is available, so the TRBD1 call from TCRdb remains unchecked. Here the CDR3 reads CSVVGRGVKLNTEAFF.